This TCR beta chain was obtained from a study of blood T cells in healthy people across ages. Looking at the study overall: Template-switching capture recovered about one barcoded beta molecule per two T cells. Regarding the study as a whole: Reliance upon unsorted PBMCs precluded definitive naive versus antigen-experienced comparison. The recorded TCR beta diversity per million T cells decreased in a roughly linear manner with age.

This clonotype was picked up a small number of times. The antigen remains undetermined. The use of a sample-barcoded 5' primer and a J-beta primer mix characterized a second PCR of roughly 6 to 12 cycles. TCRdb redid the calling of the 5' RACE reads with MiXCR, one entry per CDR3 protein. In the table there are 700,000 or so distinct CDR3 sequences, 20% to 25% of which are singletons. The CDR3 is 15 amino acids. The sequence was obtained from a man between 65 and 85 years old in good health. The source material was blood. The V call is TRBV12-3 or TRBV12-4, the J call TRBJ2-5; TRBD2 matches at 13 bases. The end of the DNA fits TRBJ2-1 better, so the J call may be wrong. Here the CDR3 DNA reads TGTGCCAGCGGGTCGACTAGCGGGAGGAAAAATGAGCAGTTCTTC. It specifies CASGSTSGRKNEQFF.